One TCR beta chain is described in this entry. CDR3 length equals 14 residues. After removal of 5 bases from V and 7 bases from J, the junction contained 10 bases not matched to a gene. Germline values: CDR1 SEHNR, CDR2 FQNEAQ (reference sequence). As handled by the study authors: Reference gene primers were amplified, and this amplification served to estimate nucleated cell counts. Measured with immunoSEQ multiplex PCR; TCRdb has only the in-frame clones, and not every one. Clone size and V and J calls were adopted from that table, with D and trimming inferred from the DNA. Here the sample spans about 59,000 clones, about nine tenths being singletons. The data originate from a study of blood T cell repertoires in COVID-19. Study information: The United States, Italy and Spain provided the acute and convalescent COVID-19 samples. Nucleic acid was either cDNA or gDNA, and it came from T cells, B-cell-depleted T cells, or PBMCs.

This clonotype was sampled from a man older than 75 with acute or convalescent COVID-19. This chain links TRBV7-9 with TRBJ2-7, with 8 bases aligning to TRBD1. Sequencing input: peripheral blood. CDR3 in amino acids: CASSRLQGVGEQYF. The CDR3 bases are TGTGCCAGCAGCCGACTACAGGGGGTTGGAGAGCAGTACTTC.